This T cell receptor beta chain was sequenced during a study of T cells in Graves' hyperthyroidism and ophthalmopathy. Study conclusions and caveats: Most clonotypes expanded in thyroid above 0.001 were likewise present in blood.

Patients affected by ophthalmopathy presented a Clinical Activity Score of at least 3, a NOSPECS grade of at least 4, and disease duration below 3 months. The investigators amplified TCR beta CDR3 regions from RNA transcripts. The HTBI primer set was used in a first-round RT-PCR of the TCR CDR3. Using its own MiXCR run on the multiplex PCR reads, TCRdb lists one record per CDR3 protein. The sample shows about 610,000 distinct CDR3 sequences, 15% to 20% of them seen only once. In regard to this clonotype: Its antigen is unidentified. The junction shows a germline mismatch at one end, possibly a read error.

Sequencing was carried out using blood. The TCR sequence derives from a woman between 40 and 55 years old with Graves' ophthalmopathy.

The CDR3 is CASMVAVGNGQFF. The CDR3 region has the DNA TGCGCCAGCATGGTGGCTGTCGGCAATGGGCAGTTCTTC. The chain employs TRBV10-2 and TRBJ2-1; D unclear. The CDR3 consists of 13 residues. CDR1 and CDR2 (germline): WSHSY, SAAADI.